A selection of T cell receptor beta chains follows, all from one sample in a study of shared clonotypes between healthy human individuals. The protocol was immunoSEQ multiplex PCR, while the TCRdb copy is restricted to in-frame clones and leaves out a portion. The table lists a few million clones, around 94% of them singletons. Sequences were obtained from naive CD4+ T cells sorted from blood. All receptors derive from a man aged 18 to 29 in good health. The CDR3 runs from the conserved cysteine through the conserved F or W. A D gene is named only where the DNA matches it firmly. Clone size, where shown, is once, few, many, or a class for clones that have expanded.

-	TRBJ2-3	TRBD2	TRBV4-1	TGCGCCAGCAGCCAACTAGCGGGGGTCGGCACAGATACGCAGTATTTT	CASSQLAGVGTDTQYF
-	TRBJ2-7	-	TRBV6-1	TGTGCCAGCTCTCCCAGTTACTACGAGCAGTACTTC	CASSPSYYEQYF
-	TRBJ2-7	TRBD2	TRBV9	TGTGCCAGCAGCCTGAGGACTAGCGGGGACGAGCAGTACTTC	CASSLRTSGDEQYF
-	TRBJ1-1	-	TRBV15	TGTGCCACCAGCAGACTTCGCGGTGACACTGAAGCTTTCTTT	CATSRLRGDTEAFF
-	TRBJ2-2	-	TRBV5-4	TGTGCCAGCAGCTTGGGAACTGCTACGAACACCGGGGAGCTGTTTTTT	CASSLGTATNTGELFF
-	TRBJ1-1	TRBD1	TRBV5-1	TGCGCCAGCAGCCCCGGGACAGGGGAGAACACTGAAGCTTTCTTT	CASSPGTGENTEAFF
-	TRBJ2-2	TRBD1	TRBV28	TGTGCCAGCAGTTTGGACAGGGCAGACGGGGAGCTGTTTTTT	CASSLDRADGELFF
-	TRBJ2-7	TRBD2	TRBV30	TGTGCCTCGGGAGGTCTAGCGGCCTCTTACGAGCAGTACTTC	CASGGLAASYEQYF
-	TRBJ1-2	-	TRBV29-1	TGCAGCGTTGAAGGCGGTACTAACTATGGCTACACCTTC	CSVEGGTNYGYTF
-	TRBJ1-5	-	TRBV4-1	TGCGCCAGCAGCCCTGGGGCGGAGCGAAATCAGCCCCAGCATTTT	CASSPGAERNQPQHF
-	TRBJ2-5	-	TRBV7-8	TGTGCCAGCAGCTCGAAGACAGGACAAGAGACCCAGTACTTC	CASSSKTGQETQYF
once	TRBJ1-3	-	TRBV30	TGTGCCTGGAGTCACGGTTGGACATCCGGAAACACCATATATTTT	CAWSHGWTSGNTIYF
-	TRBJ2-5	-	TRBV6-6	TGTGCCAGCAGTCGGACGTCGGAGACCCAATACTTC	CASSRTSETQYF
-	TRBJ1-6	-	TRBV19	TGTGCCAGTAGTATTGGCGGAATGGGAATAAATTCACCCCTCCACTTT	CASSIGGMGINSPLHF
-	TRBJ2-3	-	TRBV4-1	TGCGCCAGCAGCCAAAGGGACGGCCTGGGCACAGATACGCAGTATTTT	CASSQRDGLGTDTQYF
-	TRBJ2-2	TRBD2	TRBV2	TGTGCCAGCAGGTCGGGACTATCGAACACCGGGGAGCTGTTTTTT	CASRSGLSNTGELFF
-	TRBJ1-2	TRBD1	TRBV9	TGTGCCAGCAGCGGACGGACAGGGAGCCATGGCTACACCTTC	CASSGRTGSHGYTF
-	TRBJ1-1	-	TRBV10-3	TGTGCCGTCCGGGCCAGGTCCATGAACACTGAAGCTTTCTTT	CAVRARSMNTEAFF
-	TRBJ2-3	-	TRBV25-1	TGTGCCAGCAGTGAATTAGGTGGCTCCACAGATACGCAGTATTTT	CASSELGGSTDTQYF
-	TRBJ1-5	-	TRBV18	TGTGCCAGCTCACCACGGGGTGGGCAGGGCGGTCAGCCCCAGCATTTT	CASSPRGGQGGQPQHF
-	TRBJ2-1	-	TRBV5-1	TGCGCCAGCAGCTTGGGCGGCATTCCAGGCTACAATGAGCAGTTCTTC	CASSLGGIPGYNEQFF
-	TRBJ2-2	-	TRBV27	TGTGCCAGCAGTTTATCTACCTTCCCAGGGAACACCGGGGAGCTGTTTTTT	CASSLSTFPGNTGELFF
-	TRBJ1-1	TRBD1	TRBV9	TGTGCCAGCAGTTCAAACAGGGGGGTGACTGAAGCTTTCTTT	CASSSNRGVTEAFF
-	TRBJ1-5	TRBD1	TRBV11-2	TGTGCCAGCAGCTTAGGGGGACAGTATAATCAGCCCCAGCATTTT	CASSLGGQYNQPQHF
-	TRBJ2-7	-	TRBV18	TGTGCCAGCTCATCATCAGGGGGGACCTACGAGCAGTACTTC	CASSSSGGTYEQYF
-	TRBJ2-7	TRBD2	TRBV5-1	TGCGCCAGCAGCTTAGTACTAGCGGGCTCCTACGAGCAGTACTTC	CASSLVLAGSYEQYF
-	TRBJ2-5	TRBD2	TRBV10-3	TGTGCCATCAGTGATTCCGCCGCTAGCGGACAAGAGACCCAGTACTTC	CAISDSAASGQETQYF
-	TRBJ2-5	-	TRBV11-3	TGTGCCAGCAGCTTAAGGGACGAGACCCAGTACTTC	CASSLRDETQYF
-	TRBJ2-6	TRBD1	TRBV6-1	TGTGCCTGCGGGACAGGGGGCTCTGGGGCCAACGTCCTGACTTTC	CACGTGGSGANVLTF
-	TRBJ2-7	TRBD1	TRBV30	TGTGCCTGGAGTGGCGGACACGGGACAGGGGGGTCCTACGAGCAGTACTTC	CAWSGGHGTGGSYEQYF
-	TRBJ2-1	TRBD2	TRBV4-3	TGCGCCAGCAGCCAAGACGGGGGGAACAATGAGCAGTTCTTC	CASSQDGGNNEQFF
-	TRBJ1-1	-	TRBV2	TGTGCCAGCAGTGTGAAGGTCATGAACACTGAAGCTTTCTTT	CASSVKVMNTEAFF
-	TRBJ2-5	TRBD2	TRBV19	TGTGCCAGTAGTACTAGCGGGGGTGGAGAGACCCAGTACTTC	CASSTSGGGETQYF
-	TRBJ1-2	TRBD1	TRBV15	TGTGCCACCAGCAGGGCCACCGGGACAGGGGGGGATGGCTACACCTTC	CATSRATGTGGDGYTF
-	TRBJ1-1	-	TRBV9	TGTGCCAGCAGCGTAGGAGCCAAGGGTATCATGAACACTGAAGCTTTCTTT	CASSVGAKGIMNTEAFF
-	TRBJ2-1	-	TRBV5-1	TGCGCCAGCAGCTTGGCCACCAGTTTCAATGAGCAGTTCTTC	CASSLATSFNEQFF
once	TRBJ2-3	-	TRBV18	TGTGCCAGCTCCCACTGGGCAGAGCCTGCGGATACGCAGTATTTT	CASSHWAEPADTQYF
-	TRBJ1-6	TRBD1	TRBV27	TGTGCCAGCAGCTTCGGACAGGGAGGCTTGGGCAGTCTACCCCTCCACTTT	CASSFGQGGLGSLPLHF
once	TRBJ2-2	TRBD2	TRBV5-1	TGCGCCAGCAGCTCTGGACTAGCGGGAGGGCCGGGCACCGGGGAGCTGTTTTTT	CASSSGLAGGPGTGELFF
-	TRBJ2-3	TRBD1	TRBV7-2	TGTGCCAGCAGCACAAAGACAGGGTCCTTTGATACGCAGTATTTT	CASSTKTGSFDTQYF
once	TRBJ2-1	TRBD2	TRBV30	TGTGCCTGGAGTACGGGACTACCATACAATGAGCAGTTCTTC	CAWSTGLPYNEQFF
once	TRBJ2-7	TRBD2	TRBV5-4	TGTGCCAGCAGCCGGGGACTAGCGGGGTTCTCCTACGAGCAGTACTTC	CASSRGLAGFSYEQYF
-	TRBJ2-1	-	TRBV5-5	TGTGCCAGCAGCACGGACAACTACAATGAGCAGTTCTTC	CASSTDNYNEQFF
-	TRBJ2-1	-	TRBV23-1	TGCGCCAGCAGACGATGGAAAAAAGACAATGAGCAGTTCTTC	CASRRWKKDNEQFF
-	TRBJ1-1	TRBD1	TRBV5-1	TGCGCCAGCAGCCAATTAGGGACAGGGCGGTTTCGCACTGAAGCTTTCTTT	CASSQLGTGRFRTEAFF
-	TRBJ1-5	TRBD1	TRBV7-8	TGTGCCAGCAGCCTGCGACAGGGTCAGCAGCCCCAGCATTTT	CASSLRQGQQPQHF
-	TRBJ2-1	-	TRBV2	TGTGCCAGCAGTGCTGGTAGCGGAGGCTACAATGAGCAGTTCTTC	CASSAGSGGYNEQFF
once	TRBJ2-4	-	TRBV27	TGTGCCAGCAGTAGGGCAGGGCTAAACATTCAGTACTTC	CASSRAGLNIQYF